These 23 T cell receptor beta chains were sequenced from one sample in a study of blood T cell repertoires in COVID-19 (TCRdb year 2020). The library was generated by the immunoSEQ multiplex PCR assay. TCRdb took over this immuneACCESS table, retaining in-frame rearrangements with V and J assigned. Such tables are incomplete; in checked studies, under half of the missing clones stem from an unresolved V gene, and the remainder is unexplained. The sample records almost 100,000 clones, approximately 89% of which are singletons. The ten most abundant clones make up over 9% of the sample. The sequenced material came from peripheral blood. All receptors derive from a man in his fifties or sixties with acute or convalescent COVID-19.

The gene calls are TRBV6-1 and TRBJ1-5; D is unresolved. Trimming shortened V by 0 bases and J by 11 bases, and 11 bases separated the two germline ends. Germline V gene sequence: CDR1 MNHNS, CDR2 SASEGT. This CDR3 has 13 residues. The CDR3 here is CASSEAREVTQHF. CDR3 coding DNA: TGTGCCAGCAGTGAAGCGCGGGAAGTAACCCAGCATTTT.

The chain combines TRBV10-3 with TRBJ2-5, with D tentatively TRBD1 (5 bases). Trimming removed 3 bases at V and 9 bases at J, with 14 bases between. Germline assignment: CDR1 ENHRY and CDR2 SYGVKD. There are 13 residues in the CDR3. CDR3 in amino acids: CAISDLGVPSQYF. In DNA, the CDR3 is TGTGCCATCAGTGATCTAGGGGTCCCTTCCCAGTACTTC.

Written as DNA, the CDR3 is TGTGCCAGCAGCCAAGGATCCCCCGGGGAGCAGTACTTC. Its translation is CASSQGSPGEQYF. V gene TRBV3-1 (or the pseudogene TRBV3-2) combines with J gene TRBJ2-7, with D unresolved. Germline CDR1 LGHDT, CDR2 YNNKEL (reference sequence). There are 13 residues in the CDR3. V lost 1 base and J 7 bases, leaving 11 bases between the germline ends.

This clone was observed a few times. The V gene is TRBV21-1, the J gene TRBJ1-4; the D call of TRBD1 is as the table states it, not checked on the DNA. TRBV21-1 is noted as a pseudogene. The CDR3 loop spans 15 amino acids. The CDR3 coding sequence is TGTGCCAGCAGTCCTGTCGACAGGGTTTGTGAAAAACTGTTTTTT. Protein sequence: CASSPVDRVCEKLFF.

The V and J genes are TRBV7-3 and TRBJ2-2; D remains unclear. The CDR3 covers 12 residues. Germline V gene data show CDR1 as SGHTA and CDR2 as FQGTGA. V was cut by 4 bases and J by 5 bases, with 5 bases left in between. The CDR3 region is CASSSLTGELFF. CDR3 DNA: TGTGCCAGCAGCTCCCTGACCGGGGAGCTGTTTTTT.

This chain connects TRBV6-5 to TRBJ1-1; 10 bases fit TRBD1. Trimming took 2 bases from V and 4 from J; bases not matched to a gene: 4. CDR3 size: 15 residues. Germline lookup yields CDR1 MNHEY and CDR2 SVGAGI. The DNA of the CDR3 is TGTGCCAGCAGTTACCAGGACAGGGGGGGCACTGAAGCTTTCTTT. Its translation is CASSYQDRGGTEAFF.

The rearrangement joins TRBV30 to TRBJ1-2; TRBD1 agrees at 8 bases. With 8 bases clipped from V and 3 bases from J, the junction kept 8 bases outside the gene matches. CDR1 is GTSNPN, CDR2 SVGIG, per germline (reference sequence). The CDR3 spans 13 residues. Written as DNA, the CDR3 is TGTGCCGGCTCGACAGGGGTTGACTATGGCTACACCTTC. Residues: CAGSTGVDYGYTF. The full variable domain, completed using reference TRBV30 and TRBJ1-2, is SQTIHQWPATLVQPVGSPLSLECTVEGTSNPNLYWYRQAAGRGLQLLFYSVGIGQISSEVPQNLSASRPQDRQFILSSKKLLLSDSGFYLCAGSTGVDYGYTFGSGTRLTVV.

The chain couples TRBV6-1 to TRBJ2-5; 12 nucleotides line up with TRBD1. The length of the CDR3 is 15 residues. Germline V gives CDR1 MNHNS, CDR2 SASEGT. V dropped 2 bases and J dropped 4; count of bases not matched to a gene: 2. CDR3 residues: CASSERGQGAETQYF. The CDR3 region has the DNA TGTGCCAGCAGTGAAAGGGGACAGGGGGCAGAGACCCAGTACTTC.

The genes are TRBV29-1 and TRBJ2-7; D might be TRBD1 (6 bases). Deletions cut 7 bases from V and 4 bases from J, with 14 bases between. This CDR3 region has 12 residues. CDR1 is SQVTM and CDR2 is ANQGSEA in the germline V gene. Written as DNA, the CDR3 is TGCAGCGCTACGACACAGGGTTACGAGCAGTACTTC. Encoded protein: CSATTQGYEQYF.

With regard to this clone: At one end, the junction sequence differs from germline, possibly due to a read error. The chain is built from TRBV30 and TRBJ2-5; 9 bases fit TRBD2. The germline V gene encodes CDR1 GTSNPN and CDR2 SVGIG (reference sequence). The CDR3 totals 12 residues. In nucleotides, the CDR3 is TGTGCCTGGAGTAAGAGATTAGCGGGAGTTCACTTC. It yields the protein CAWSKRLAGVHF.

This rearrangement joins TRBV6-2 or TRBV6-3 to TRBJ1-1, with TRBD1 identical over 7 bases. The length of the CDR3 is 13 residues. Germline loops: CDR1 MNHEY, CDR2 SVGEGT. V lost 2 bases to trimming and J lost 5 bases; unmatched junction nucleotides: 2. Written as DNA, the CDR3 is TGTGCCAGCAGTTACCCCAGGGGGACTGAAGCTTTCTTT. Translation gives CASSYPRGTEAFF.

The chain recombines TRBV7-6 with TRBJ1-4; tentatively, D is TRBD1 (6 bases). The germline V gene encodes CDR1 SGHVS and CDR2 FNYEAQ. CDR3 length: 15 amino acids. Trimming removed 0 bases at V and 6 bases at J, with 11 bases between. CDR3: CASSLASRGDEKLFF. The CDR3 DNA is TGTGCCAGCAGCTTAGCGAGCAGGGGTGATGAAAAACTGTTTTTT.

The genes are TRBV2 and TRBJ1-3; the match to TRBD1 covers 7 bases. V lost 6 bases, J lost 3 bases, and 5 bases stayed unmatched. Looked up from germline, CDR1 is SNHLY and CDR2 is FYNNEI. The CDR3 runs to 14 residues. This chain's CDR3 is CASRRYRGGNTIYF. DNA of the CDR3: TGTGCCAGCAGGAGGTACAGGGGTGGAAACACCATATATTTT.

The chain employs TRBV4-2 and TRBJ2-3, with 10 bases matching TRBD1. The CDR3 is 16 residues long. The germline V gene encodes CDR1 LGHNA and CDR2 YNFKEQ. The ends lost 0 bases at V and 3 bases at J; junction bases unmatched: 3. CDR3 in DNA: TGTGCCAGCAGCCAAGAAAGGACAGGGGGAACAGATACGCAGTATTTT. This codes for CASSQERTGGTDTQYF.

The J gene is TRBJ2-1, the V gene TRBV7-9; 10 nucleotides agree with TRBD2. Germline assignment: CDR1 SEHNR and CDR2 FQNEAQ (reference sequence). The CDR3 extends over 14 amino acids. Trimming removed 10 bases from V and 2 bases from J; junction bases left unmatched: 5. The CDR3 loop is CATEREGAYNEQFF. For the CDR3, the DNA is TGTGCCACCGAGCGGGAGGGTGCCTACAATGAGCAGTTCTTC.

The V and J genes are TRBV14 and TRBJ2-7; 7 positions agree with TRBD1. Germline CDR1 reads SGHDN; CDR2 reads FVKESK. V was pared by 5 bases and J by 5 bases, with 9 bases of the junction left unmatched. This CDR3 spans 14 amino acids. The CDR3 DNA sequence: TGTGCCAGCAGCTCCATCCAGGGGGAGAACGAGCAGTACTTC. Translating gives CASSSIQGENEQYF. The full variable domain, with the rest looked up from reference TRBV14 and TRBJ2-7, is EAGVTQFPSHSVIEKGQTVTLRCDPISGHDNLYWYRRVMGKEIKFLLHFVKESKQDESGMPNNRFLAERTGGTYSTLKVQPAELEDSGVYFCASSSIQGENEQYFGPGTRLTVT.

The J gene is TRBJ1-2, the V gene TRBV6-5, with 9 bases matching TRBD1. Germline V lookup: CDR1 MNHEY, CDR2 SVGAGI. V lost 6 bases to trimming and J lost 4 bases; unmatched junction nucleotides: 6. This CDR3 spans 14 amino acids. In DNA form, the CDR3 reads TGTGCCAGCAGCCCCACAGGGGGCAGCTATGGCTACACCTTC. Its translation is CASSPTGGSYGYTF.

The CDR3 nucleotides read TGTGCCAGCAGCGAATGGAGCGACAATGAGCAGTTCTTC. Amino acids: CASSEWSDNEQFF. The chain uses TRBV5-4 and TRBJ2-1; D gene unclear. V was trimmed by 4 bases and J by 5 bases, leaving 10 bases between them. The CDR3 has 13 amino acids. CDR1 and CDR2 (germline): SGHNT, YYREEE (reference sequence).

The rearrangement uses TRBV9 and TRBJ2-1; 9 nucleotides line up with TRBD2. The V gene end was trimmed by 3 bases and the J gene end by 8 bases; junction bases not matched to a gene: 12. This CDR3 has 16 amino acids. Per the germline V gene, CDR1 is SGDLS and CDR2 is YYNGEE. Here the CDR3 DNA reads TGTGCCAGCAGCGAGATAGCGGGAGCGATAGGCGATGAGCAGTTCTTC. It specifies CASSEIAGAIGDEQFF.

The gene calls are TRBV5-4 and TRBJ1-1; D is uncertain. Germline loops: CDR1 SGHNT, CDR2 YYREEE (reference sequence). The V and J ends lost 3 bases and 3 bases respectively, with 6 bases between them. The CDR3 length is 12 residues. Written as DNA, the CDR3 is TGTGCCAGCAGCTCCCAGGACACTGAAGCTTTCTTT. Translated: CASSSQDTEAFF.

The V gene is TRBV11-2, the J gene TRBJ2-7; 7 bases are shared with TRBD2. The CDR3 length is 16 residues. CDR1 SGHAT and CDR2 FQNNGV come from the germline V gene. Trimming cost V 5 bases and J 0 bases; bases outside gene matches: 10. The CDR3 DNA reads as TGTGCCAGCAGCCGCGGGGGTGCGGGTATCTCCTACGAGCAGTACTTC. Protein product: CASSRGGAGISYEQYF.

The chain recombines TRBV9 with TRBJ1-6; D is unclear. V lost 0 bases and J 5 bases, leaving 9 bases between the germline ends. The length of the CDR3 is 15 residues. CDR1 and CDR2 from the germline V gene are SGDLS and YYNGEE. The CDR3 coding sequence is TGTGCCAGCAGCGTAGATCTCCGAGATAATTCACCCCTCCACTTT. Translation: CASSVDLRDNSPLHF.

This clone was observed a handful of times. The chain links TRBV19 to TRBJ2-5; D is uncertain. V lost 1 base to trimming and J lost 1 base, with 7 bases between them. Per germline, CDR1 LNHDA and CDR2 SQIVND (reference sequence). The CDR3 covers 14 residues. CDR3 sequence: CASSIAYGQETQYF. For the CDR3, the DNA is TGTGCCAGTAGTATAGCTTACGGCCAAGAGACCCAGTACTTC.